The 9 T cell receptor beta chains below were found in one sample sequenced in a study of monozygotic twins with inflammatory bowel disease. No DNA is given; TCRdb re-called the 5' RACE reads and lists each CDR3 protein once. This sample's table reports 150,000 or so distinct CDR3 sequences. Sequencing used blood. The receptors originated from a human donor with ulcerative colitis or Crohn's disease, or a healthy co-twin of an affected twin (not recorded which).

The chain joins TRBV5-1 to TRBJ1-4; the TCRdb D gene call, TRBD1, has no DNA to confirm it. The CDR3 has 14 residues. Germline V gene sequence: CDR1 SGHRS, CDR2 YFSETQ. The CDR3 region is CASSRGTGYEKLFF.

This chain's CDR3 is CASSLWGNQPQHF. The chain is built from TRBV27 and TRBJ1-5; TCRdb indicates TRBD1, and absent DNA this call remains unverified. The CDR3 covers 13 residues. Germline V gene lookup returns CDR1 MNHEY and CDR2 SMNVEV (reference sequence).

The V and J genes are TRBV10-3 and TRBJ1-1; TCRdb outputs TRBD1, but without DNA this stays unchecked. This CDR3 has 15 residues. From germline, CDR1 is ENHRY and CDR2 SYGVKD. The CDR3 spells CAISESGQGNTEAFF.

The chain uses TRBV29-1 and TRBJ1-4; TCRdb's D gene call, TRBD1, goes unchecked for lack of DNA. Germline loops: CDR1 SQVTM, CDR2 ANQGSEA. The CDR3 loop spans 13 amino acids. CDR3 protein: CSVRTGGEEKLFF.

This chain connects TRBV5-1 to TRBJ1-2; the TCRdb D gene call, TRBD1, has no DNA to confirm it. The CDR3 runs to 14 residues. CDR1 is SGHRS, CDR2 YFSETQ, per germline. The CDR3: CASSFSTAPYGYTF.

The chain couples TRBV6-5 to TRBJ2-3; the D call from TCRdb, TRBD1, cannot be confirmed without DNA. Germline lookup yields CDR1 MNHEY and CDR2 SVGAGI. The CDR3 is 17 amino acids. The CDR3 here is CASSSVPTGTSTDTQYF.

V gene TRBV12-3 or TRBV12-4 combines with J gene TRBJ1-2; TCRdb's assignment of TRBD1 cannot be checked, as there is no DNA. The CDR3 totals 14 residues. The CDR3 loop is CASSLDRSDYGYTF.

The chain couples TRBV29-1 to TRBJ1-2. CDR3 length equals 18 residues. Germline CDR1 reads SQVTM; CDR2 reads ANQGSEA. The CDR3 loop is CSVEDFPPTFSLDYGYTF.

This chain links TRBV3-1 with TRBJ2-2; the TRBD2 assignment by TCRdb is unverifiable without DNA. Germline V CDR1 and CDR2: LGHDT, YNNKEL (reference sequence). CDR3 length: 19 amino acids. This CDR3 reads CASSHFRPSGAESWGELFF.